A selection of T cell receptor beta chains follows, all from one sample in a study of blood T cell repertoires in COVID-19. Libraries were prepared by immunoSEQ multiplex PCR; TCRdb keeps only in-frame clonotypes and omits some of them. The sample contains approximately 200,000 clones, 70% to 90% of which appear only once. Sequencing used PBMCs or T cells enriched from blood (not recorded which). These receptors were collected from a man aged 25-40 years who had recovered from COVID-19. Both conserved end residues are trimmed from each CDR3. Not all rows give a size; the values are once, few, many and, for expanded clones, a class.

TRBJ2-7 | once | TRBV20-1 | SASLPSGYEQY
TRBJ1-2 | . | TRBV29-1 | SVVGGIYGYT
TRBJ1-6 | . | TRBV30 | AWSVLLYNSPLH
TRBJ1-2 | . | TRBV30 | AWDRAAVGYGYT
TRBJ1-6 | . | TRBV15 | ATSHLKGAISPLH
TRBJ2-1 | . | TRBV14 | ASSQAFVRGNNEQF
TRBJ2-2 | . | TRBV3-1/TRBV3-2 | ASRHGPGLAGGRTGELF
TRBJ1-6 | . | TRBV11-2 | ASSPRQGGNSPLH
TRBJ1-2 | . | TRBV28 | ASSLPGFYGYT
TRBJ1-5 | . | TRBV7-3 | ASHPTGPQPQH
TRBJ1-6 | . | TRBV30 | AWTAGYNSPLH
TRBJ1-1 | . | TRBV15 | ATSREMRTEAF
TRBJ1-2 | . | TRBV21-1 | ASSSPRRRRYGYT
TRBJ1-5 | . | TRBV30 | AWSVRGTGIQPQH
TRBJ2-7 | . | TRBV27 | ASRLYGVNWSSEQY
TRBJ2-3 | . | TRBV10-1 | ASSRSTDTQY
TRBJ2-3 | . | TRBV29-1 | SARDKPYTDTQY
TRBJ2-7 | . | TRBV6-5 | ATEQGIKQY
TRBJ1-2 | . | TRBV19 | ASSRYRGPNYGYT
TRBJ1-5 | . | TRBV19 | ASSPDSRTNQPQH
TRBJ2-2 | . | TRBV29-1 | SVVVGGNTGELF
TRBJ1-5 | . | TRBV7-9 | ASSGTSEAQPQH